The 17 T cell receptor beta chains presented below share a single source sample, sequenced in a study of CD8+ T cells in alopecia areata. Extracted RNA was reverse transcribed, and the resulting cDNA served as sequencing template. Sequencing used immunoSEQ multiplex PCR; TCRdb keeps in-frame clones, though not all of them. The table lists about 180,000 clones, approximately 53% of them singletons. Treatment meaning: oral pan-JAK inhibitor, 5-10 mg twice daily. The material sequenced was CD8+ T cells sorted from blood, taken at week 24, from a patient treated with tofacitinib. These receptors all come from a human donor with alopecia areata.

This chain connects TRBV5-6 to TRBJ1-1, with D tentatively TRBD1 (5 bases). Germline V gives CDR1 SGHDT, CDR2 YYEEEE. The CDR3 covers 12 residues. Trimming removed 2 bases from V and 7 bases from J, with 9 bases in between. In DNA form, the CDR3 reads TGTGCCAGCAGCTTCGCACAGGATGAAGCTTTCTTT. Its protein product is CASSFAQDEAFF.

This clone was found once. This chain joins TRBV11-2 and TRBJ1-2; unclear D gene. Germline CDR1 is SGHAT and CDR2 is FQNNGV. V lost 2 bases, J lost 7 bases, and 29 bases lay in between. The CDR3 spans 19 residues. The DNA for the CDR3 is TGTGCCAGCAGCTTACGTCCGTCTGCCGAGGGTACCTTACTCGGTGGCTACACCTTC. Protein product: CASSLRPSAEGTLLGGYTF. The full variable domain, completed using reference TRBV11-2 and TRBJ1-2, is EAGVAQSPRYKIIEKRQSVAFWCNPISGHATLYWYQQILGQGPKLLIQFQNNGVVDDSQLPKDRFSAERLKGVDSTLKIQPAKLEDSAVYLCASSLRPSAEGTLLGGYTFGSGTRLTVV.

The chain employs TRBV6-1 and TRBJ2-3; D perhaps matches TRBD2 (5 bases). The CDR3 contains 15 residues. CDR1 and CDR2 (germline): MNHNS, SASEGT. The V end was cut by 7 bases, the J end by 0 bases, with 14 bases between. The CDR3 is CASNGDLASTDTQYF. The CDR3 bases are TGTGCCAGCAATGGGGATCTAGCTAGCACAGATACGCAGTATTTT.

The V gene is TRBV4-1, the J gene TRBJ2-7, with D possibly matching TRBD2 (6 bases). The germline V and J ends were trimmed by 1 base and 5 bases, with 21 bases remaining between them. Germline loops: CDR1 MGHRA, CDR2 YSYEKL. This CDR3 region has 17 residues. The CDR3 here is CASSQGRRGGFGDEQYF. The CDR3 DNA is TGCGCCAGCAGCCAAGGGCGGCGTGGGGGGTTCGGGGACGAGCAGTACTTC.

The CDR3 loop is CASSESGSRGYGYTF. The CDR3 DNA reads TGTGCCAGCAGTGAAAGTGGGAGTCGAGGCTATGGCTACACCTTC. The chain recombines TRBV2 with TRBJ1-2; D gene ambiguous. The V and J ends lost 2 bases and 4 bases respectively, with 14 bases between them. The CDR3 is 15 residues long. Germline lookup yields CDR1 SNHLY and CDR2 FYNNEI.

V is TRBV10-3 and J is TRBJ2-1, with D maybe TRBD1 (6 bases). Germline V lookup: CDR1 ENHRY, CDR2 SYGVKD. V was clipped by 0 bases and J by 7 bases, with 19 bases between them. CDR3 size: 17 residues. The chain's CDR3 is CAISESAGEFLRNEQFF. The DNA for the CDR3 is TGTGCCATCAGTGAGTCGGCAGGGGAGTTCTTGAGGAATGAGCAGTTCTTC.

This clone was detected a few times. The chain carries TRBV6-5 and TRBJ1-2; no clear D. Germline CDR1 and CDR2: MNHEY and SVGAGI. V dropped 2 bases and J dropped 8 bases, with 12 bases sitting between them. The CDR3 has 13 residues. The CDR3 reads CASSYNSLRGYTF. Here the CDR3 DNA reads TGTGCCAGCAGTTACAACAGTCTTCGAGGCTACACCTTC.

This clone was found a few times. V usage is TRBV15 and J usage is TRBJ2-2; no reliable D call. Trimming removed 1 base at V and 0 bases at J, with 3 bases between. CDR3 length equals 14 residues. From germline, CDR1 is LNHNV and CDR2 YYDKDF (reference sequence). CDR3 region: CATSRGSNTGELFF. DNA of the CDR3: TGTGCCACCAGCAGAGGTTCGAACACCGGGGAGCTGTTTTTT.

This clone was counted a single time. This sequence joins TRBV27 and TRBJ1-4; 10 bases match TRBD1. Germline V lookup: CDR1 MNHEY, CDR2 SMNVEV (reference sequence). The CDR3 has 14 residues. Trimming took 5 bases from V and 7 from J; bases not matched to a gene: 4. In DNA form, the CDR3 reads TGTGCCAGCAGTGACAGGGGGCTAGGTGAAAAACTGTTTTTT. Its protein product is CASSDRGLGEKLFF.

The count of this clone is one. J is TRBJ2-7 and V is TRBV30; perhaps TRBD2 as D (5 bases). The V gene's germline CDR1 is GTSNPN and CDR2 SVGIG (reference sequence). The CDR3 extends over 14 amino acids. The V and J ends lost 4 bases and 5 bases respectively, with 18 bases between them. The CDR3 is CAWTIGVLNDEQYF. For the CDR3, the DNA is TGTGCCTGGACCATCGGGGTTCTGAATGACGAGCAGTACTTC.

A few counts support this clone. The chain couples TRBV29-1 to TRBJ1-2; 7 bases are a match to TRBD1. The germline V gene encodes CDR1 SQVTM and CDR2 ANQGSEA. The trim removed 7 bases at V and 6 bases at J, leaving 2 bases unmatched. CDR3 length equals 10 residues. Here the CDR3 reads CSATGDGYTF. The CDR3 DNA reads TGCAGCGCCACAGGGGATGGCTACACCTTC.

The J gene is TRBJ2-5, the V gene TRBV6-6, with a weak D call TRBD1 (5 bases). Germline CDR1 reads MNHNY; CDR2 reads SVGAGI (reference sequence). V dropped 0 bases and J dropped 3 bases, with 5 bases sitting between them. This CDR3 is 13 amino acids long. CDR3 DNA: TGTGCCAGCAGTTACTCAGGGGAAGAGACCCAGTACTTC. Its protein product is CASSYSGEETQYF.

The J gene is TRBJ1-1, the V gene TRBV30; 8 bases agree with TRBD1. V lost 2 bases to trimming and J lost 5 bases; unmatched junction nucleotides: 4. The CDR3 is 13 amino acids. The germline CDR1 and CDR2 sequences are GTSNPN and SVGIG (reference sequence). CDR3 loop: CAWSPGQETEAFF. The CDR3 DNA is TGTGCCTGGAGTCCGGGACAGGAAACTGAAGCTTTCTTT.

CDR3 sequence (DNA): TGTGCCTGGAGTGGAGCCACAGATACGCAGTATTTT. This translates into CAWSGATDTQYF. This sequence joins TRBV30 and TRBJ2-3; D is uncertain. Germline CDR1 and CDR2: GTSNPN and SVGIG (reference sequence). The length of the CDR3 is 12 residues. Trimming pared 1 base from V and 2 bases from J, leaving 4 bases between.

This clone was observed a few times. The CDR3 here is CASSSTNSGANVLTF. Written as DNA, the CDR3 is TGTGCCAGTAGTTCAACGAACTCTGGGGCCAACGTCCTGACTTTC. The J gene is TRBJ2-6, the V gene TRBV19; D gene uncertain. This CDR3 is 15 amino acids long. In germline, CDR1 is LNHDA, CDR2 SQIVND (reference sequence). V was pared by 5 bases and J by 0 bases, with 8 bases between.

As for this clone: In the same sample, other DNA sequences code for this CDR3. This chain joins TRBV29-1 and TRBJ2-7; TRBD1 might be the D (5 bases). Trimming removed 6 bases from V and 5 bases from J, with 11 bases in between. The CDR3 is 11 residues long. Per the germline V gene, CDR1 is SQVTM and CDR2 is ANQGSEA. In DNA, the CDR3 is TGCAGCGTCCGCGACAGTGACGAGCAGTACTTC. Translating gives CSVRDSDEQYF.

V is TRBV13 and J is TRBJ2-7; D unresolved. Germline loops: CDR1 PRHDT, CDR2 FYEKMQ (reference sequence). The CDR3 loop spans 14 amino acids. Trimming left V 5 bases short and J 6 bases short, with 17 bases between. CDR3 residues: CASSPTWSVGEQYF. CDR3 coding DNA: TGTGCCAGCAGCCCTACTTGGAGTGTGGGCGAGCAGTACTTC.